This T cell receptor (beta chain) was identified during a study of spatial heterogeneity in lung cancer. Time point specified: sample taken at primary tumor resection. Via MiXCR, TCRdb re-called the 5' RACE reads, giving one row per CDR3 protein. The table has roughly 3,000 distinct CDR3 sequences, approximately 17% seen once. The table lists this clonotype with a few counts. The antigen remains undetermined. This beta chain turned up in a library designed for alpha chains; as an off-target read, its abundance says little. Germline values: CDR1 SEHNR, CDR2 FQNEAQ (reference sequence). V lost 5 bases to trimming and J lost 1 base, with 8 bases between them. This CDR3 spans 14 amino acids. Study outcomes and limitations: Tumor mutation counts were tracked by expanded intratumoral alpha and beta TCR counts.

The V and J genes are TRBV7-9 and TRBJ1-4; D is unclear. The material sequenced was lung tumor tissue, taken at surgery. The origin of this receptor is a male donor with early-stage non-small cell lung cancer. The DNA of the CDR3 is TGTGCCAGCAGCCCCGGAGGAACTAATGAAAAACTGTTTTTT. Its protein is CASSPGGTNEKLFF.